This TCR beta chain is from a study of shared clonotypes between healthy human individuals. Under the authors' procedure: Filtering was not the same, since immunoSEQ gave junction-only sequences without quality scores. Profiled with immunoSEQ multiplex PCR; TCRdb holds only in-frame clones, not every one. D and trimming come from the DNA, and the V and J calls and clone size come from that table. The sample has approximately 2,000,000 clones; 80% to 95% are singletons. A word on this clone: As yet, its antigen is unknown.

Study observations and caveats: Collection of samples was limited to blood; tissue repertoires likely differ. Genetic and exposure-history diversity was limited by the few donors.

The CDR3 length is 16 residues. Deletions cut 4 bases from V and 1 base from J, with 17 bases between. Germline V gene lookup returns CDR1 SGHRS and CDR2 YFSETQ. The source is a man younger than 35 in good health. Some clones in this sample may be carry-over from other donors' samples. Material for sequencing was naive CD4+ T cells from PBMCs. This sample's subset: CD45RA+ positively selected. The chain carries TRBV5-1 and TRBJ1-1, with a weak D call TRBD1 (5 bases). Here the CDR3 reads CASSPLGLGPNTEAFF. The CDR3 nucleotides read TGCGCCAGCAGCCCTCTGGGACTCGGGCCGAACACTGAAGCTTTCTTT.